Listed here are 2 T cell receptor beta chains from one sample, sequenced in a study of T cells after yellow fever vaccination. TCRdb reprocessed the 5' RACE reads via MiXCR and lists one record per CDR3 protein. The table records roughly 240,000 distinct CDR3 sequences, around 6.7% of them present only once. Source: CD4+ T cells sorted from PBMCs, taken on the day of the yellow fever booster vaccination. The origin of the receptors is a man under 40 who received the YFV17D yellow fever vaccine.

The gene calls are TRBV7-2 and TRBJ2-2; D call uncertain. The CDR3 has 16 amino acids. V lost 2 bases to trimming and J lost 6 bases, with 16 bases between them. Germline V CDR1 and CDR2: SGHTA, FQGNSA. The CDR3 DNA reads TGTGCCAGCAGCTTACGACCCGCCAGCATAGCCGGGGAGCTGTTTTTT. Its protein product is CASSLRPASIAGELFF.

This clonotype was recorded many times. The chain carries TRBV10-3 and TRBJ2-5; D is undetermined. Germline CDR1 is ENHRY and CDR2 is SYGVKD. This CDR3 has 12 amino acids. V shed 3 bases and J shed 5 bases, with 7 bases lying between them. The CDR3 DNA reads as TGTGCCATCAGTGATGGAGAGGAGACCCAGTACTTC. This translates into CAISDGEETQYF.